This is a list of T cell receptor beta chains from one sample in a study of T-cell memory formation after mild COVID-19. TCRdb used MiXCR to reprocess the 5' RACE reads, holding one entry per CDR3 protein. The table includes about 170,000 distinct CDR3 sequences, 10% to 15% detected once. The sample comprised PBMCs or a T cell subset sorted from them (not recorded which). Every receptor here comes from a man between 18 and 29 years old who had mild COVID-19 (a few samples of this study predate the infection). Cell type and time point are not known. Each CDR3 is given with its conserved first and last residue. D genes are given only for firm matches. The listing skips clone size in some rows; elsewhere it reads once, few, many or a size class.

v_gene,abundance,d_gene,j_gene,len,CDR3nt,CDR3aa
TRBV10-3,.,.,TRBJ1-1,13,TGTGCCATCAGTGAGTGGGGGACCACTGAAGCTTTCTTT,CAISEWGTTEAFF
TRBV5-1,.,TRBD2,TRBJ2-3,14,TGCGCCAGCAGCTCGACTAGCGATGGAGATACGCAGTATTTT,CASSSTSDGDTQYF
TRBV4-3,.,TRBD2,TRBJ2-2,15,TGCGCCAGCAGCCAAGTAGCGGGGGCCACCGGGGAGCTGTTTTTT,CASSQVAGATGELFF
TRBV5-1,.,.,TRBJ2-7,13,TGCGCCAGCAGCCTGGGACACCTGGACGAGCAGTACTTC,CASSLGHLDEQYF
TRBV7-2,.,.,TRBJ1-5,13,TGTGCCAGCAGCTCCATAGTGGAGGGGCCCCAGCATTTT,CASSSIVEGPQHF
TRBV10-3,.,.,TRBJ1-1,14,TGTGCCACAGGCGCGCTCGGGGGAGACACTGAAGCTTTCTTT,CATGALGGDTEAFF
TRBV11-2,.,.,TRBJ1-1,14,TGTGCCAGCAGCTCCTCTCTGTTGAACACTGAAGCTTTCTTT,CASSSSLLNTEAFF
TRBV5-1,few,.,TRBJ1-2,13,TGCGCCAGCAGCTTGCAGGTGGACTATGGCTACACCTTC,CASSLQVDYGYTF
TRBV5-6,many,.,TRBJ2-3,14,TGTGCCAGCAGCTTGCGGATTAGCACAGATACGCAGTATTTT,CASSLRISTDTQYF
TRBV4-2,few,.,TRBJ2-6,18,TGTGCCAGCAGCCTAAAGGCCCTGACTGAGGCTGGGGCCAACGTCCTGACTTTC,CASSLKALTEAGANVLTF
TRBV24-1,few,TRBD2,TRBJ2-1,16,TGTGCCACCAGTGACCCAGGGACTAGCGGGGGGTATGAGCAGTTCTTC,CATSDPGTSGGYEQFF
TRBV7-8,.,.,TRBJ1-5,13,TGTGCCAGCAGCGTGGACCGCGCGGGAGCCCAGCATTTT,CASSVDRAGAQHF
TRBV12-3/TRBV12-4,many,.,TRBJ2-7,12,TGTGCCCCCGACGTATGGGTCTACGAGCAGTACTTC,CAPDVWVYEQYF
TRBV30,once,.,TRBJ1-2,13,TGTGCCTGGGGGCGGGACTCTGGACTTGGCTACACCTTC,CAWGRDSGLGYTF
TRBV11-2,.,.,TRBJ2-5,14,TGTGCCAGCAGCCGGGCGGGCGGTGGGGAGACCCAGTACTTC,CASSRAGGGETQYF
TRBV5-1,few,.,TRBJ2-1,14,TGCGCCAGCAGCTTCAGGGGGGCCTACAATGAGCAGTTCTTC,CASSFRGAYNEQFF
TRBV5-1,few,TRBD1,TRBJ2-7,15,TGCGCCAGCAGCCCGCGAGGGGACAGCACCTACGAGCAGTACTTC,CASSPRGDSTYEQYF
TRBV5-4,few,TRBD1,TRBJ1-1,15,TGTGCCAGCAGCTTGGGGACAGGGGAGTACACTGAAGCTTTCTTT,CASSLGTGEYTEAFF
TRBV6-4,.,.,TRBJ2-1,15,TGTGCCAGCATAGAGGGGGCTAGCGGGTACAATGAGCAGTTCTTC,CASIEGASGYNEQFF
TRBV12-3/TRBV12-4,.,.,TRBJ2-5,17,TGTGCCAGCAGTTTAGGGCCCGAAGCAGGAAGAAGGGAGACCCAGTACTTC,CASSLGPEAGRRETQYF
TRBV10-3,few,TRBD1,TRBJ2-3,15,TGTGCCATCAGTGAATCAGGACAGGGCCTGGATACGCAGTATTTT,CAISESGQGLDTQYF
TRBV20-1,few,TRBD2,TRBJ2-3,15,TGCAGTGCCAGCGGGGGGAGGTCTAGCACAGATACGCAGTATTTT,CSASGGRSSTDTQYF
TRBV20-1,few,.,TRBJ2-7,13,TGCAGTGCTAGAAGTAAAGAAGCCTACGAGCAGTACTTC,CSARSKEAYEQYF
TRBV20-1,.,.,TRBJ1-1,13,TGCAGTGCTAGATCGGCAGGGAATACTGAAGCTTTCTTT,CSARSAGNTEAFF
TRBV6-6,.,TRBD2,TRBJ2-2,15,TGTGCCAGCAGTTCCACGGGGGGGGTCACCGGGGAGCTGTTTTTT,CASSSTGGVTGELFF
TRBV12-3/TRBV12-4,.,.,TRBJ1-2,14,TGTGCCAGCAGTTTGCGGAACCTGGGACCTGGCTACACCTTC,CASSLRNLGPGYTF
TRBV20-1,few,TRBD2,TRBJ2-7,16,TGCAGTGCTAGAGATACCGGGACTAGTGGGTTCTACGAGCAGTACTTC,CSARDTGTSGFYEQYF
TRBV5-6,.,.,TRBJ2-3,16,TGTGCCAGCAGCTTGGTAGGTGGACACCGCACAGATACGCAGTATTTT,CASSLVGGHRTDTQYF
TRBV2,few,.,TRBJ2-7,14,TGTGCCAGCAGGACAACAGAAGGGCCCTACGAGCAGTACTTC,CASRTTEGPYEQYF
TRBV6-2/TRBV6-3,.,.,TRBJ2-3,16,TGTGCCAGCAGTCCCAGGAGGGGCGCGAGCACAGATACGCAGTATTTT,CASSPRRGASTDTQYF
TRBV30,.,TRBD1,TRBJ2-7,14,TGTGCCTGCGACACAGGGGCTAACTCCTACGAGCAGTACTTC,CACDTGANSYEQYF
TRBV4-3,many,.,TRBJ1-1,13,TGCGCCAGCAGCCAAGATTGGGGGGGTGAAGCTTTCTTT,CASSQDWGGEAFF
TRBV27,many,.,TRBJ1-2,14,TGTGCCAGCAGTCCACAGGGCTCGGGCTATGGCTACACCTTC,CASSPQGSGYGYTF
TRBV9,.,.,TRBJ1-3,13,TGTGCCAGCAGCTCACAGAGTGGAAACACCATATATTTT,CASSSQSGNTIYF
TRBV3-1,few,.,TRBJ1-5,17,TGTGCCAGCAGCCAAGGGGGGAGGGGGTCACCAGATCAGCCCCAGCATTTT,CASSQGGRGSPDQPQHF
TRBV3-1,few,TRBD1,TRBJ2-2,16,TGTGCCAGCAGCCTAGGACAGGCCGGGTACACCGGGGAGCTGTTTTTT,CASSLGQAGYTGELFF
TRBV7-8,.,.,TRBJ2-7,13,TGTGCCAGCAGCTTTCGTCCAGGGAACGAGCAGTACTTC,CASSFRPGNEQYF